This T cell receptor beta chain was obtained from a study of blood T cell repertoires in COVID-19. Generated by immunoSEQ multiplex PCR, the TCRdb table keeps only in-frame clones and is missing some. The table lists 120,000 to 150,000 clones, around 84% of them singletons. The CDR3 totals 15 residues. Donors were grouped by their self-reported clinical history. Exposed volunteers were people who met a COVID-19 case within 2 weeks before study entry. What was sequenced was PBMCs or T cells enriched from blood (not recorded which). This chain joins TRBV21-1 and TRBJ1-5; the table's TRBD1 call for D was not verified on the DNA. TRBV21-1 is noted as a pseudogene. This clonotype originated in a woman in her fifties or sixties who had been exposed to COVID-19. The CDR3 nucleotides are TGTGCCAGCAGCAGGTCTACAGGGGGCAGTCAGCCCCAGCATTTT. It encodes CASSRSTGGSQPQHF.